This T cell receptor (beta chain) is drawn from a study of OX40 agonist ivuxolimab in advanced cancers. For the study at large: As their treatment, patients were administered ivuxolimab, an agonistic anti-OX40 (CD134) antibody. The dose-escalation group included hepatocellular carcinoma, melanoma, renal cell carcinoma and head and neck cancer. Treatment received earlier with anti-PD-1, anti-PD-L1 or anti-CTLA-4 agents was allowed, and more than 35% had some.

A few counts support this clone. V lost 1 base to trimming and J lost 1 base; unmatched junction nucleotides: 4. There are 15 residues in the CDR3. CDR1 is SGHRS, CDR2 YFSETQ, per germline. At baseline, cycle 4 day 1, and cycle 7 day 1, blood was sampled. Repertoires were generated with immunoSEQ multiplex PCR, while TCRdb's copy carries only in-frame clones and drops some. This sample has tens of thousands of clones, with over 80% found just once. This sequence was found in an adult with an advanced solid tumor such as melanoma, head and neck, liver or kidney cancer. The J gene is TRBJ2-5, the V gene TRBV5-1; 7 nucleotides agree with TRBD2. This material consisted of CD4+ or CD8+ T cells sorted from blood, taken in a trial of the OX40 agonist ivuxolimab. CDR3 in DNA: TGCGCCAGCAGCTTGTTGACTAGCCCCCAAGAGACCCAGTACTTC. It translates to CASSLLTSPQETQYF.